Listed here are 8 T cell receptor beta chains from one sample, sequenced in a study of shared clonotypes between healthy human individuals. TCRdb's copy holds only in-frame clones and misses some; the assay was immunoSEQ multiplex PCR. This table holds roughly 1 million clones, roughly 74% found once. Sequencing used memory CD4+ T cells from PBMCs. Sample subset: CD45RA-negative fraction. The receptors come from a man aged 18 to 29 in good health. Some clones in this sample may be carry-over from other donors' samples.

The rearrangement links TRBV25-1 to TRBJ2-7, with 8 bases that match TRBD2. The CDR3 length is 14 residues. Losses at the gene ends were 3 bases for V and 2 bases for J; bases not matched to a gene: 3. Germline lookup yields CDR1 MGHDK and CDR2 SYGVNS. CDR3 sequence: CASSELGRAYEQYF. CDR3 bases: TGTGCCAGCAGTGAGCTCGGGAGGGCCTACGAGCAGTACTTC.

V and J are TRBV7-6 and TRBJ2-2; 11 bases are shared with TRBD2. Trimming cost V 5 bases and J 5 bases; bases outside gene matches: 4. The CDR3 runs to 15 residues. Looked up from germline, CDR1 is SGHVS and CDR2 is FNYEAQ. CDR3 loop: CASSPVAGGTGELFF. The CDR3 DNA sequence: TGTGCCAGCAGCCCCGTAGCGGGAGGGACCGGGGAGCTGTTTTTT.

The CDR3 bases are TGCGCCAGCAGCTGGCGGACAGTCGACACTGAAGCTTTCTTT. Amino acid sequence: CASSWRTVDTEAFF. The rearrangement uses TRBV5-1 and TRBJ1-1; TRBD1 might be the D (6 bases). V was pared by 3 bases and J by 3 bases, with 12 bases between. CDR1 and CDR2 from the germline V gene are SGHRS and YFSETQ. This CDR3 region has 14 residues.

This clone appeared once. The chain is built from TRBV18 and TRBJ1-5; TRBD1 matches at 8 bases. Unmatched junction bases numbered 4, after V lost 4 bases and J lost 5 bases. This CDR3 is built from 14 residues. The V gene's germline CDR1 is KGHSH and CDR2 LQKENI. CDR3 bases: TGTGCCAGCTCACGGACAGGGCCGGATCAGCCCCAGCATTTT. Amino acids: CASSRTGPDQPQHF.

This chain uses TRBV19 with TRBJ2-7; TRBD2 matches 10 bases. Germline values: CDR1 LNHDA, CDR2 SQIVND (reference sequence). The trim removed 7 bases at V and 3 bases at J, leaving 3 bases unmatched. This CDR3 contains 13 residues. CDR3 sequence: CASTPSGSYEQYF. The CDR3 region has the DNA TGTGCCAGTACTCCTAGCGGGAGCTACGAGCAGTACTTC.

This chain connects TRBV6-6 to TRBJ2-2; the match to TRBD1 covers 8 bases. Germline V gives CDR1 MNHNY, CDR2 SVGAGI (reference sequence). V lost 5 bases, J lost 9 bases, and 14 bases stayed unmatched. The CDR3 extends over 16 amino acids. DNA for the CDR3: TGTGCCAGCAGTGTACGACAGGACAGGGCCCCGAGGGAGCTGTTTTTT. Its protein product is CASSVRQDRAPRELFF.

The chain combines TRBV10-3 with TRBJ1-2, with D possibly TRBD1 on 5 matching bases. Trimming took 3 bases from V and 1 from J, leaving 24 bases between them. The CDR3 has 19 residues. The V gene's germline CDR1 is ENHRY and CDR2 SYGVKD. The CDR3 loop is CAISENIGALATFNYGYTF. CDR3 sequence (DNA): TGTGCCATCAGTGAAAATATTGGGGCTCTGGCGACCTTTAACTATGGCTACACCTTC.

A few counts support this clone. The J gene is TRBJ1-1, the V gene TRBV7-6; D is undetermined. V lost 0 bases and J lost 4, with 9 bases in between. Germline V CDR1 and CDR2: SGHVS, FNYEAQ. The CDR3 contains 14 residues. The CDR3 coding sequence is TGTGCCAGCAGCTTAGCGCCAGCGGGCACTGAAGCTTTCTTT. Amino acids: CASSLAPAGTEAFF.